The clone carrying this T cell receptor (beta chain) showed up just a few times. Its target is unknown. This specimen comes from a study of T-cell memory formation after mild COVID-19. Turning to the study itself: Most TCR clusters belonged to a single donor.

Each CDR3 protein is one row after TCRdb ran MiXCR on the 5' RACE reads. Of hundreds of thousands of distinct CDR3 sequences detected, less than 25% appear once; the ten largest clones hold roughly 8.3%. Study-wide findings and caveats: A second wave of clones peaked on day 37, and their SARS-CoV-2 specificity went unconfirmed. Those CD4+ clones that contracted were mainly in CM and EM (CD8+ ones in EMRA). There were some responding clones in pre-infection memory, which suggested that cross-reactive memory had joined.

Trimming cost V 1 base and J 4 bases; bases outside gene matches: 5. CDR3 length: 16 residues. CDR1 is MGHRA and CDR2 is YSYEKL in the germline V gene. The clonotype was recovered from an adult woman who had mild COVID-19 (a few samples of this study predate the infection). Cell type and time point are not known. V gene TRBV4-1 combines with J gene TRBJ2-1; TRBD1 agrees at 9 bases. Sequenced material: PBMCs or a T cell subset sorted from them (not recorded which). CDR3 in DNA: TGCGCCAGCAGCCAAGGTGGACAGGGGTATTACAATGAGCAGTTCTTC. Translating it yields CASSQGGQGYYNEQFF.